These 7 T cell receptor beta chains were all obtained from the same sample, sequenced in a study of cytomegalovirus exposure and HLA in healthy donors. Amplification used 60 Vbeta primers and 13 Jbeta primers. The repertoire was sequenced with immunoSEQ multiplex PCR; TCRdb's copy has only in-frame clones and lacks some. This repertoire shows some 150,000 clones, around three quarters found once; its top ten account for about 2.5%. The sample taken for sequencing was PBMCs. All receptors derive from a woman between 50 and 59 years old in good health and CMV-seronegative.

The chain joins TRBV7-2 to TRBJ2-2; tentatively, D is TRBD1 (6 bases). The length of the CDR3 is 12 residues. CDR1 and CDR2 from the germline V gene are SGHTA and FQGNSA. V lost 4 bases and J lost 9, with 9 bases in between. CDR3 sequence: CASSSTGRELFF. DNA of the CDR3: TGTGCCAGCAGCTCGACAGGACGGGAGCTGTTTTTT.

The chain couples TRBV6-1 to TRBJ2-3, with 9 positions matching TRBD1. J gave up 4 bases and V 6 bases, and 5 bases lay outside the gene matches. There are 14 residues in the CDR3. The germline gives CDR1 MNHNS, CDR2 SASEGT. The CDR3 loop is CASSRTGEADTQYF. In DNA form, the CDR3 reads TGTGCCAGCAGCCGGACAGGGGAGGCAGATACGCAGTATTTT.

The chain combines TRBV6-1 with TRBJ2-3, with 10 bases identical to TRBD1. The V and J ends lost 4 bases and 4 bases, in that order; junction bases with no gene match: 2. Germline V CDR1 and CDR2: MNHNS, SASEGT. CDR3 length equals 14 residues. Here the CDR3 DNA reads TGTGCCAGCAGTGTTGACAGGGGGCCAGATACGCAGTATTTT. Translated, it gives CASSVDRGPDTQYF.

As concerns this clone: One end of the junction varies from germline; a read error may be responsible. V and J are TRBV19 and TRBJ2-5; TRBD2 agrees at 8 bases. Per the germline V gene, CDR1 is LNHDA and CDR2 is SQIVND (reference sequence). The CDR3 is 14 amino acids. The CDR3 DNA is TGTGCCAGTAGTTCCAGCGGGGGTGAAGAGACCCAGCACTTC. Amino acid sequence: CASSSSGGEETQHF.

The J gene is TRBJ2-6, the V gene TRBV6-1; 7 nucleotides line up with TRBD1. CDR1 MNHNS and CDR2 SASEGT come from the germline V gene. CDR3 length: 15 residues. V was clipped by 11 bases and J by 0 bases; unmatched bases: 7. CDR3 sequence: CAGQTGTSGANVLTF. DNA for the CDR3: TGTGCCGGGCAGACAGGGACCTCTGGGGCCAACGTCCTGACTTTC.

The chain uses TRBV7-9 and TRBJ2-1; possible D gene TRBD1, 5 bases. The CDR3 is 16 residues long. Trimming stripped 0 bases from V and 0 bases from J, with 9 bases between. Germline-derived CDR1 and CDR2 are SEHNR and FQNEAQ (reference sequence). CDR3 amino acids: CASSLAGLSSYNEQFF. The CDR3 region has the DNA TGTGCCAGCAGCTTAGCGGGGCTAAGCTCCTACAATGAGCAGTTCTTC.

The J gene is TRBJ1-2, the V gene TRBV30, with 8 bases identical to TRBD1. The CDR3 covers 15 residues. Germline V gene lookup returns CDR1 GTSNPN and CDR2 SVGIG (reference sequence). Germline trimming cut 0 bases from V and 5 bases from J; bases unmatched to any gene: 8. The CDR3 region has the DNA TGTGCCTGGAGTGTAAGGCAGGGGGCGCGATATGGCTACACCTTC. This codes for CAWSVRQGARYGYTF.